The clone carrying this TCR beta chain was observed a single time. This sample was taken from a study of CD8 T cells in Susac syndrome. The RNA, about 0.5 to 1 ug, was put through reverse transcription using random hexamers. Amplification of TCR beta CDR3 was carried out by immunoSEQ multiplex PCR, which covered 54 Vbeta and 13 Jbeta segments. TCRdb recomputed calls from the immunoSEQ multiplex PCR reads with MiXCR, one row per CDR3 protein. The table has approximately 120,000 distinct CDR3 sequences, about 95% seen once. The material sequenced was CD4+ T cells from PBMCs. This receptor was identified in a human donor in good health.

The CDR3 loop reads CASSQELAGVEEQYF. The CDR3 coding sequence is TGTGCCAGCAGCCAAGAACTGGCGGGGGTGGAGGAGCAGTACTTC. V gene TRBV4-2 combines with J gene TRBJ2-7; TRBD2 matches at 7 bases. V lost 0 bases and J lost 7; bases outside the gene matches: 9. The CDR3 consists of 15 residues. In germline, CDR1 is LGHNA, CDR2 YNFKEQ.